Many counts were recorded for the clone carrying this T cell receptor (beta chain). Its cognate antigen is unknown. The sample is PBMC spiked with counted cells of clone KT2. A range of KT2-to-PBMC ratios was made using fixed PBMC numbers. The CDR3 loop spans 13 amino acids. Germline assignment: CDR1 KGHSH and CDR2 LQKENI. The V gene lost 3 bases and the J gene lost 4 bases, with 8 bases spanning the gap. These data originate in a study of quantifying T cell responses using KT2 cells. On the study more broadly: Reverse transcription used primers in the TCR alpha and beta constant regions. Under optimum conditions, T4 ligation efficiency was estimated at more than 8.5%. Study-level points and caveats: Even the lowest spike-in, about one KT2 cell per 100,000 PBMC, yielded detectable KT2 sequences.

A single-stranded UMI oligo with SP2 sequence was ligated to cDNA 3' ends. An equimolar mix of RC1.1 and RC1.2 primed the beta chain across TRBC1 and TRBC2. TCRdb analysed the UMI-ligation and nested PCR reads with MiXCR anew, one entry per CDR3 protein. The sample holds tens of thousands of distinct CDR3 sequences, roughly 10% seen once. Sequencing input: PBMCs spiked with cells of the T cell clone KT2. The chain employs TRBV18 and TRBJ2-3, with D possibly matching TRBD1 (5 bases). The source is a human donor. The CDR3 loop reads CASSPSGSDTQYF. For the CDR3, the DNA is TGTGCCAGCTCACCGTCAGGGTCAGATACGCAGTATTTT.